This TCR beta chain was profiled in a study of technical replicates of blood from several donors (dated by TCRdb to the late 2010s). Libraries were made using the immunoSEQ multiplex PCR assay. The immuneACCESS repertoire file appears here via TCRdb, limited to in-frame rearrangements. These files lack a portion of the clones; in checked studies, under half of the deficit traces to unresolved V genes, and the cause of the others is not known. Counted in this sample were about 59,000 clones; 80% to 95% of them appeared once. Roughly 4% of the sample is held by the ten biggest clonotypes. A word on this clone: Its antigen target is currently unknown. Base qualities are not provided; no much larger clone lies one nucleotide away.

This clonotype originated in a human donor in good health. Some clones in this sample may be carry-over from other donors' samples. The specimen sequenced was PBMCs.

The CDR3 region has the sequence CASSQTSGGARDTDTQYF. Read as DNA, the sequence is TGTGCCAGCAGCCAGACTAGCGGGGGGGCCAGAGACACAGATACGCAGTATTTT. The receptor chain draws on TRBV7-2 and TRBJ2-3, and TRBD2 aligns with 14 junction nucleotides. CDR1 SGHTA and CDR2 FQGNSA are derived from the germline V gene. The CDR3 holds 18 amino acids from the cysteine to the phenylalanine. Only CDR3 DNA is held: 54 bases, read in frame from base 1. Trimming takes 5 bases off V and 2 bases off J; junction bases not matched to a gene: 9.